Below, 23 T cell receptor beta chains from the same sample are listed, as sequenced in a study of cytomegalovirus exposure and HLA in healthy donors (dated by TCRdb to about 2017). The method behind the library was the immunoSEQ multiplex PCR assay. A mixture of 60 forward primers for TCR Vbeta segments and 13 reverse primers for TCR Jbeta segments was used in the multiplex PCR. TCRdb mirrors the immuneACCESS table, restricted to in-frame sequences. Some clones are absent from its copies; in checked studies, under half trace to an unresolved V gene, and the reason for the others is unknown. The sample has 90,000 or so clones on record, around four fifths of them singletons. The top ten constitute around 3.2% of the sample. The sequenced material came from PBMCs. Every receptor here comes from a man younger than 40 in good health and CMV-seropositive.

This chain joins TRBV9 and TRBJ2-6; D perhaps matches TRBD1 (5 bases). V lost 5 bases, J lost 9 bases, and 9 bases lay in between. The CDR3 runs to 12 residues. The germline V gene encodes CDR1 SGDLS and CDR2 YYNGEE. The CDR3 DNA reads TGTGCCAGCAGTGATGACAGCAACGTCCTGACTTTC. Protein: CASSDDSNVLTF. Full variable domain (remainder filled in from reference TRBV9 and TRBJ2-6): DSGVTQTPKHLITATGQRVTLRCSPRSGDLSVYWYQQSLDQGLQFLIQYYNGEERAKGNILERFSAQQFPDLHSELNLSSLELGDSALYFCASSDDSNVLTFGAGSRLTVL.

The rearrangement links TRBV18 to TRBJ1-5; 11 nucleotides line up with TRBD1. In germline, CDR1 is KGHSH, CDR2 LQKENI. There are 17 residues in the CDR3. V trimming: 6 bases; J trimming: 3 bases; junction bases outside the gene matches: 10. CDR3 sequence (DNA): TGTGCCAGCTCCCAGGGACAGGGGGGGTCTTACAATCAGCCCCAGCATTTT. It encodes CASSQGQGGSYNQPQHF.

The J gene is TRBJ1-4, the V gene TRBV7-9; 7 positions agree with TRBD1. The CDR3 extends over 15 amino acids. V shed 3 bases, J shed 5 bases, and the junction held 6 bases outside the gene matches. CDR1 and CDR2 from the germline V gene are SEHNR and FQNEAQ (reference sequence). Here the CDR3 reads CASSFEGARNEKLFF. DNA of the CDR3: TGTGCCAGCAGCTTCGAGGGGGCCCGAAATGAAAAACTGTTTTTT.

J is TRBJ2-3 and V is TRBV10-3, with 8 bases aligning to TRBD2. The J segment lost 3 bases and the V segment lost 8 bases, leaving 10 bases of the junction unmatched. CDR1 is ENHRY, CDR2 SYGVKD, per germline. The CDR3 contains 15 residues. CDR3 in DNA: TGTGCCATCTCGCGGGGGGAGGGCCGAACAGATACGCAGTATTTT. Translating gives CAISRGEGRTDTQYF.

The genes are TRBV10-1 and TRBJ2-3, with D perhaps matching TRBD1 (6 bases). This CDR3 spans 17 amino acids. CDR1 is WNHNN, CDR2 SYGVQD, per germline (reference sequence). Trimming removed 6 bases at V and 2 bases at J, with 21 bases between. This CDR3 is CASSQGRSILSTDTQYF. CDR3 nucleotides: TGCGCCAGCAGCCAGGGGCGGAGTATTTTATCCACAGATACGCAGTATTTT.

This clone was found a few times. The V call is TRBV28, the J call TRBJ2-7, with TRBD2 identical over 11 bases. This CDR3 has 19 residues. The trim removed 2 bases at V and 3 bases at J, leaving 15 bases unmatched. Germline CDR1 is MDHEN and CDR2 is SYDVKM. This CDR3 is CASSLESSFGTSGVYEQYF. The CDR3 DNA reads as TGTGCCAGCAGTTTAGAGAGCTCGTTCGGGACTAGCGGAGTCTACGAGCAGTACTTC. The full variable domain, its missing parts supplied by reference TRBV28 and TRBJ2-7, is DVKVTQSSRYLVKRTGEKVFLECVQDMDHENMFWYRQDPGLGLRLIYFSYDVKMKEKGDIPEGYSVSREKKERFSLILESASTNQTSMYLCASSLESSFGTSGVYEQYFGPGTRLTVT.

This rearrangement joins TRBV19 to TRBJ2-2; D uncertain. This CDR3 has 16 amino acids. Trimming removed 3 bases at V and 0 bases at J, with 11 bases between. The germline gives CDR1 LNHDA, CDR2 SQIVND (reference sequence). CDR3 in amino acids: CASSIQSLTNTGELFF. The DNA of the CDR3 is TGTGCCAGTAGTATTCAGTCCCTGACGAACACCGGGGAGCTGTTTTTT. Full variable domain (rest looked up from reference TRBV19 and TRBJ2-2): DGGITQSPKYLFRKEGQNVTLSCEQNLNHDAMYWYRQDPGQGLRLIYYSQIVNDFQKGDIAEGYSVSREKKESFPLTVTSAQKNPTAFYLCASSIQSLTNTGELFFGEGSRLTVL.

CDR3 loop: CASAQQGSNQPQHF. The CDR3 DNA reads as TGTGCCAGCGCGCAACAGGGTAGCAATCAGCCCCAGCATTTT. The genes are TRBV6-5 and TRBJ1-5; weak D call: TRBD1 (6 bases). CDR3 length: 14 residues. Germline V gene data show CDR1 as MNHEY and CDR2 as SVGAGI. V was cut by 8 bases and J by 0 bases, with 11 bases left in between.

The genes are TRBV7-9 and TRBJ2-2, with D perhaps TRBD1 (5 bases). CDR3 size: 16 residues. V lost 4 bases and J 3 bases, leaving 15 bases between the germline ends. CDR1 is SEHNR, CDR2 FQNEAQ, per germline (reference sequence). CDR3 region: CASSYTWGKDTGELFF. CDR3 bases: TGTGCCAGCAGCTACACTTGGGGCAAGGACACCGGGGAGCTGTTTTTT.

The chain links TRBV6-6 to TRBJ1-6; 8 bases are shared with TRBD1. With 5 bases clipped from V and 8 bases from J, the junction kept 2 bases outside the gene matches. Per germline, CDR1 MNHNY and CDR2 SVGAGI (reference sequence). This CDR3 has 13 amino acids. The CDR3 reads CASSQTGDSPLHF. The CDR3 DNA reads as TGTGCCAGCAGTCAGACAGGGGATTCACCCCTCCACTTT.

In DNA form, the CDR3 reads TGTGCCAGCAGCTTCTCTAGGCAGGGGGTTGCCTACGAGCAGTACTTC. Protein sequence: CASSFSRQGVAYEQYF. The chain combines TRBV5-4 with TRBJ2-7, with TRBD1 matching 7 bases. CDR3 length: 16 amino acids. Germline V lookup: CDR1 SGHNT, CDR2 YYREEE (reference sequence). With V trimmed by 2 bases and J by 2 bases, 10 bases remained unmatched.

This clone came up a few times. The CDR3 region is CATSRTGGTEAFF. Written as DNA, the CDR3 is TGTGCCACCTCGCGGACAGGGGGAACTGAAGCTTTCTTT. The chain has TRBV10-3 and TRBJ1-1; 10 positions agree with TRBD1. The CDR3 has 13 residues. In germline, CDR1 is ENHRY, CDR2 SYGVKD. J gave up 5 bases and V 10 bases, and 7 bases lay outside the gene matches.

The chain is built from TRBV5-1 and TRBJ1-2; the D is unclear. The CDR3 runs to 14 residues. V lost 0 bases and J 8 bases, leaving 14 bases between the germline ends. In germline, CDR1 is SGHRS, CDR2 YFSETQ. This CDR3 is CASSLAALSGGYTF. CDR3 bases: TGCGCCAGCAGCTTGGCGGCCTTAAGCGGGGGCTACACCTTC. The complete variable domain, with remaining parts taken from reference TRBV5-1 and TRBJ1-2, reads KAGVTQTPRYLIKTRGQQVTLSCSPISGHRSVSWYQQTPGQGLQFLFEYFSETQRNKGNFPGRFSGRQFSNSRSEMNVSTLELGDSALYLCASSLAALSGGYTFGSGTRLTVV.

The chain combines TRBV27 with TRBJ2-3; 9 nucleotides align to TRBD2. CDR1 and CDR2 from the germline V gene are MNHEY and SMNVEV (reference sequence). Losses at the gene ends were 2 bases for V and 5 bases for J; bases not matched to a gene: 17. The CDR3 covers 19 residues. As DNA, the CDR3 is TGTGCCAGCAGTTTAAGACTAGCGGTAGTAGCTCCAACACGAGATACGCAGTATTTT. Translated: CASSLRLAVVAPTRDTQYF.

The rearrangement joins TRBV2 to TRBJ2-1; TRBD1 is a possible D gene (5 bases). CDR1 is SNHLY and CDR2 is FYNNEI in the germline V gene. V dropped 7 bases and J dropped 2 bases, with 12 bases sitting between them. CDR3 size: 14 residues. The CDR3 DNA reads TGTGCCAGCAAGGGGTCCCGTACCTACAATGAGCAGTTCTTC. Residues: CASKGSRTYNEQFF.

The chain combines TRBV6-6 with TRBJ2-7; D might be TRBD1 (5 bases). Trimming took 6 bases from V and 3 from J, leaving 9 bases between them. This CDR3 is 12 amino acids long. Germline values: CDR1 MNHNY, CDR2 SVGAGI (reference sequence). In nucleotides, the CDR3 is TGTGCCAGCAGCCTTAGGGGCTACGAGCAGTACTTC. Translated: CASSLRGYEQYF.

The J gene is TRBJ1-6, the V gene TRBV5-8, with 10 bases fitting TRBD1. Looked up from germline, CDR1 is SGHTS and CDR2 is YDEGEE. After removal of 4 bases from V and 10 bases from J, the junction contained 8 bases not matched to a gene. The CDR3 covers 15 residues. In DNA form, the CDR3 reads TGTGCCAGCAGCCCACCGGGACAGGGGTTGTCACCCCTCCACTTT. Protein sequence: CASSPPGQGLSPLHF.

The J gene is TRBJ2-5, the V gene TRBV28; TRBD2 aligns across 14 bases. From germline, CDR1 is MDHEN and CDR2 SYDVKM. Trimming took 3 bases from V and 9 from J; bases not matched to a gene: 15. The CDR3 has 18 amino acids. CDR3 nucleotides: TGTGCCAGCAGTTTCGGGACTAGCGGGAGTATAAGCAGTTTGGCCCAGTACTTC. Translating gives CASSFGTSGSISSLAQYF. Variable domain in full (rest from reference TRBV28 and TRBJ2-5): DVKVTQSSRYLVKRTGEKVFLECVQDMDHENMFWYRQDPGLGLRLIYFSYDVKMKEKGDIPEGYSVSREKKERFSLILESASTNQTSMYLCASSFGTSGSISSLAQYFGPGTRLLVL.

This sequence joins TRBV11-2 and TRBJ1-5, with unresolved D. Germline V gene lookup returns CDR1 SGHAT and CDR2 FQNNGV. The CDR3 totals 14 residues. Trimming removed 3 bases from V and 5 bases from J, with 11 bases in between. The CDR3 loop reads CASSLNSRDQPQHF. The CDR3 nucleotides are TGTGCCAGCAGCTTGAATTCGAGAGATCAGCCCCAGCATTTT.

This chain joins TRBV11-2 and TRBJ2-3, with D possibly being TRBD2 (6 bases). Trimming removed 3 bases at V and 7 bases at J, with 20 bases between. Germline loops: CDR1 SGHAT, CDR2 FQNNGV. The CDR3 runs to 16 residues. The CDR3 region is CASSFSRLVVFHTQYF. The CDR3 coding sequence is TGTGCCAGCAGCTTCTCCCGACTAGTGGTGTTTCATACGCAGTATTTT.

This clone was seen a few times. The chain uses TRBV5-1 and TRBJ1-4, with a tentative D call TRBD1 (5 bases). Germline V gives CDR1 SGHRS, CDR2 YFSETQ. Trimming pared 5 bases from V and 6 bases from J, leaving 8 bases between. This CDR3 is built from 12 residues. DNA of the CDR3: TGCGCCAGCAGGATCAGGGATGAAAAACTGTTTTTT. Protein: CASRIRDEKLFF. The whole variable domain, filled in from reference TRBV5-1 and TRBJ1-4, reads KAGVTQTPRYLIKTRGQQVTLSCSPISGHRSVSWYQQTPGQGLQFLFEYFSETQRNKGNFPGRFSGRQFSNSRSEMNVSTLELGDSALYLCASRIRDEKLFFGSGTQLSVL.

The chain employs TRBV4-3 and TRBJ1-2; 7 bases align to TRBD1. CDR3 length: 15 amino acids. V was pared by 4 bases and J by 8 bases, with 13 bases of the junction left unmatched. CDR1 is LGHNA and CDR2 is YSLEER in the germline V gene. The CDR3 is CASSPNYKNRGGYTF. In DNA form, the CDR3 reads TGCGCCAGCAGCCCCAACTATAAGAACAGGGGCGGCTACACCTTC.

In DNA form, the CDR3 reads TGCGCCAGCAGCCCCCGGACTAGCGGTTCCTACGAGCAGTACTTC. It is translated as CASSPRTSGSYEQYF. V is TRBV5-1 and J is TRBJ2-7, with 10 nucleotides matching TRBD2. The CDR3 length is 15 residues. Germline V gene lookup returns CDR1 SGHRS and CDR2 YFSETQ. V lost 4 bases, J lost 1 base, and 5 bases stayed unmatched.